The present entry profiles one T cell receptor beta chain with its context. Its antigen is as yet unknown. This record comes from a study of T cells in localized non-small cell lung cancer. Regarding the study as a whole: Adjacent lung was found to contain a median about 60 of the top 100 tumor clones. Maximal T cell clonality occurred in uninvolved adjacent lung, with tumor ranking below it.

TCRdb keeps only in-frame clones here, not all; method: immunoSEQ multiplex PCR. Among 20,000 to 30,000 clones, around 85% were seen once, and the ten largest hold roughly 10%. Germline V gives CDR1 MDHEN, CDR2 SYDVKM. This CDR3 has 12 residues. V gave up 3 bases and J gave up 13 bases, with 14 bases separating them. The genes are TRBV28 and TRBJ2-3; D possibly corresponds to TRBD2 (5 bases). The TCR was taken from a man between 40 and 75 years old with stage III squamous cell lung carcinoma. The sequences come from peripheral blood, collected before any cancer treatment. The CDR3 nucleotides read TGTGCCAGCAGTTTGAGGGAGTATCGCAAGTATTTT. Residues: CASSLREYRKYF.